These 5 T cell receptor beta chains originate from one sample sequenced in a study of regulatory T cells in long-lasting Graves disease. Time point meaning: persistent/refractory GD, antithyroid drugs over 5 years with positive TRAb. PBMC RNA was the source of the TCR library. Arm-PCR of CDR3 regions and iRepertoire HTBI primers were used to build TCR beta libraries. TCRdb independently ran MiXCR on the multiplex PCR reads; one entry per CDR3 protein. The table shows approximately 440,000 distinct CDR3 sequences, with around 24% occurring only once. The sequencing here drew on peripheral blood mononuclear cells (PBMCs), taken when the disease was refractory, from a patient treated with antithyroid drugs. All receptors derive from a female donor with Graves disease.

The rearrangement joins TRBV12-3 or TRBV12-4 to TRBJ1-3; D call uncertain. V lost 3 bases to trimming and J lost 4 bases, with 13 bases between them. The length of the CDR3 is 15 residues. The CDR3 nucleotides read TGTGCCAGCAGTTTCGTGGCAGCTCAAGGAAACACCATATATTTT. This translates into CASSFVAAQGNTIYF.

CDR3 sequence: CASSSTNSPLHF. For the CDR3, the DNA is TGTGCCAGCAGCTCGACCAATTCACCCCTCCACTTT. The chain carries TRBV7-9 and TRBJ1-6; the D is unclear. Per the germline V gene, CDR1 is SEHNR and CDR2 is FQNEAQ (reference sequence). The CDR3 extends over 12 amino acids. Trimming removed 4 bases at V and 7 bases at J, with 5 bases between.

CDR3 sequence (DNA): TGTGCCACCAGTGACCCGACAGGGGGAACATCTGGGGCCAACGTCCTGACTTTC. This translates into CATSDPTGGTSGANVLTF. V usage is TRBV24-1 and J usage is TRBJ2-6; 9 bases match TRBD1. Per germline, CDR1 KGHDR and CDR2 SFDVKD. Trimming cost V 4 bases and J 1 base; bases outside gene matches: 7. This CDR3 contains 18 residues.

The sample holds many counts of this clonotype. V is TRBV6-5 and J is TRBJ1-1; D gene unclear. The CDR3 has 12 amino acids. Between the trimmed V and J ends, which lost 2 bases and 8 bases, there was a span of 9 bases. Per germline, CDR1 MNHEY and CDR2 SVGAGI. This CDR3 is CASSYGLNEAFF. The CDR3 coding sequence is TGTGCCAGCAGTTACGGACTGAACGAAGCTTTCTTT.

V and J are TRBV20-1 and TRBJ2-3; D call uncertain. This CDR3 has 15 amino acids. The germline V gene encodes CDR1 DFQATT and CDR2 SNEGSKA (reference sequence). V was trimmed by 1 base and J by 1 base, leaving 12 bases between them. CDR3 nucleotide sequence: TGCAGTGCTAGAGTGTTGGGAAGGGGCACAGATACGCAGTATTTT. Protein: CSARVLGRGTDTQYF.